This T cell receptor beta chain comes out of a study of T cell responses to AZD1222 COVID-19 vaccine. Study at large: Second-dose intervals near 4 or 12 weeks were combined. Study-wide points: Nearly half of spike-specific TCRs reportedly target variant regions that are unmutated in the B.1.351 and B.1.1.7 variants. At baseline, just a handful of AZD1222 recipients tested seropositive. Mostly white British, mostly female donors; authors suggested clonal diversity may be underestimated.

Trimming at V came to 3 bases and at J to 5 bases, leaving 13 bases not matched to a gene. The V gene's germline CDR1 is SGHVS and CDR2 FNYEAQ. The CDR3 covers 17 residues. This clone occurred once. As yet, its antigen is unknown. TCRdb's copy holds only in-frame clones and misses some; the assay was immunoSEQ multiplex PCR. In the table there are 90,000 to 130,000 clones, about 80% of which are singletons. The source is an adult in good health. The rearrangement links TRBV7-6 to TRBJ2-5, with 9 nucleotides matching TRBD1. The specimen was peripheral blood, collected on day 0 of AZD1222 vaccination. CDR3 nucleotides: TGTGCCAGCAGCTTGGCCAGCGGCGGACAGGGGACGGAGACCCAGTACTTC. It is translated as CASSLASGGQGTETQYF.